Listed below are T cell receptor beta chains from one sample, sequenced in a study of T-cell memory formation after mild COVID-19. TCRdb reprocessed the 5' RACE reads via MiXCR and lists one record per CDR3 protein. Among roughly 130,000 distinct CDR3 sequences, about 18% were seen once, and the ten largest hold over 4%. The sequenced material came from PBMCs or a T cell subset sorted from them (not recorded which). The receptors here all came from a man in his late teens or twenties who had mild COVID-19 (a few samples of this study predate the infection). Cell type and time point are not known. Each CDR3 is given with its conserved first and last residue.

v_gene,j_gene,CDR3aa
TRBV5-1,TRBJ2-1,CASSLTGQGARNEQFF
TRBV12-3/TRBV12-4,TRBJ2-1,CASSHRSSRSSYNEQFF
TRBV5-1,TRBJ2-3,CASSLLAGGSTDTQYF
TRBV15,TRBJ2-1,CATSSAEGAGSYNEQFF
TRBV19,TRBJ2-7,CASSIGGGNYEQYF
TRBV7-3,TRBJ2-2,CASSFGVSSGELFF
TRBV2,TRBJ2-5,CASTFQETQYF
TRBV9,TRBJ2-5,CASSVGGIGETQYF
TRBV5-1,TRBJ2-2,CASSLATSGELFF
TRBV11-2,TRBJ2-2,CASTQGFGELFF
TRBV6-5,TRBJ1-4,CASSSLQRVEKLFF
TRBV10-3,TRBJ1-2,CAISEPWTGSGYTF
TRBV5-4,TRBJ2-3,CASSPPTSGGVSDTQYF
TRBV4-3,TRBJ2-6,CASSQDRELSSGANVLTF
TRBV12-3/TRBV12-4,TRBJ1-1,CASSFAEGTEAFF
TRBV5-6,TRBJ2-5,CASSDRETQYF
TRBV12-3/TRBV12-4,TRBJ2-2,CASRLAERNTGELFF
TRBV6-2/TRBV6-3,TRBJ2-5,CASSYVNYRVQETQYF
TRBV7-3,TRBJ2-1,CASSRLAGGGEQFF
TRBV20-1,TRBJ2-1,CSAVEPSREYNEQFF
TRBV6-5,TRBJ2-5,CASHRQAGAPETQYF
TRBV10-3,TRBJ1-6,CAISSTGGNSPLHF
TRBV6-5,TRBJ2-1,CASSYAGVYNEQFF
TRBV4-1,TRBJ2-3,CASSQDPSTDTQYF
TRBV7-9,TRBJ2-2,CASSTPGNTGELFF